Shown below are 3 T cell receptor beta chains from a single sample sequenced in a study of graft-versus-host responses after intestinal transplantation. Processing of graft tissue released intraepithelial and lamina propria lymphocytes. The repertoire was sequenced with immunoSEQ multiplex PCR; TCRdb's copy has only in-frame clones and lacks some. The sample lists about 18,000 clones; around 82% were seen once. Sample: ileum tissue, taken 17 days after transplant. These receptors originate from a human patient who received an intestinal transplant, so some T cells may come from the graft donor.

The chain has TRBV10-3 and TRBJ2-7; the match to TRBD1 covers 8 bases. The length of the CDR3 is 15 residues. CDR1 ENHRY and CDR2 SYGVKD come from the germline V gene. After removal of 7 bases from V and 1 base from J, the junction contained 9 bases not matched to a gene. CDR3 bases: TGTGCCATCATTCGATGGACAGGGAGTTCCTACGAGCAGTACTTC. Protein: CAIIRWTGSSYEQYF.

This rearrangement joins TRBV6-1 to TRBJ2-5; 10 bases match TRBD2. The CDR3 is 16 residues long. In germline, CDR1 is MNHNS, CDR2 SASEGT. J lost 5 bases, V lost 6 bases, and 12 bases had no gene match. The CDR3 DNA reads TGTGCCAGCAGGGAACCCCTAGCGGGGGAGGTGGAGACCCAGTACTTC. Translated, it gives CASREPLAGEVETQYF.

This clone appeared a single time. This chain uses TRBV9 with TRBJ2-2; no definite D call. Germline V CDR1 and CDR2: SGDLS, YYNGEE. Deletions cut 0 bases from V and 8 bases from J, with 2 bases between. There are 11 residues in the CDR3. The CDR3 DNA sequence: TGTGCCAGCAGCGTAGGGGGGGAGCTGTTTTTT. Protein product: CASSVGGELFF. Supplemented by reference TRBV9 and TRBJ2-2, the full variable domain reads DSGVTQTPKHLITATGQRVTLRCSPRSGDLSVYWYQQSLDQGLQFLIQYYNGEERAKGNILERFSAQQFPDLHSELNLSSLELGDSALYFCASSVGGELFFGEGSRLTVL.